This TCR beta chain was documented in a study of shared clonotypes between healthy human individuals. Trimming stripped 5 bases from V and 6 bases from J, with 16 bases between. This CDR3 has 15 residues. Per the germline V gene, CDR1 is MDHEN and CDR2 is SYDVKM. The assay was immunoSEQ multiplex PCR, and TCRdb's table has in-frame clones only and misses some. The profile shows roughly 1,000,000 clones, around 78% of them singletons. The source material was memory CD4+ T cells from PBMCs. Specified subset: CD45RA-negative fraction. V gene TRBV28 combines with J gene TRBJ1-4; tentative D call: TRBD1 (5 bases). The sequence was collected from a man younger than 35 in good health. Some clones in this sample may be carry-over from other donors' samples. CDR3 protein: CASSPYKGRYEKLFF. In nucleotides, the CDR3 is TGTGCCAGCAGTCCCTATAAGGGGAGGTATGAAAAACTGTTTTTT.